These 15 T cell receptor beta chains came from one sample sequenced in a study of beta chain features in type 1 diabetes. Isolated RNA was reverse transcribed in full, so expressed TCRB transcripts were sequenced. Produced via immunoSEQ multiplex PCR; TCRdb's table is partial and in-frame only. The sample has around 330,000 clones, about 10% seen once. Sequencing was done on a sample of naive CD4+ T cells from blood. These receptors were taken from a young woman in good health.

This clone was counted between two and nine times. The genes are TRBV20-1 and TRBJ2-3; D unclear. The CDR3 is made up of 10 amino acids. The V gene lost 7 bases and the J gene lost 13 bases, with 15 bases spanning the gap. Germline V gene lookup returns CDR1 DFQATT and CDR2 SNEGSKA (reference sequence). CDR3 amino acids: CSVSTLPEYF. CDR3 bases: TGCAGTGTCTCTACCTTGCCGGAGTATTTT.

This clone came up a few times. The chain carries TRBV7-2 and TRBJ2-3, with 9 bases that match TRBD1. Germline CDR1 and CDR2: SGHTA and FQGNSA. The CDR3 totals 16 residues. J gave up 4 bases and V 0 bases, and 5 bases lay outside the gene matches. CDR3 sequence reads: CASSLAGTGRSDTQYF. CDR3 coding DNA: TGTGCCAGCAGCTTAGCGGGGACAGGGAGGTCAGATACGCAGTATTTT.

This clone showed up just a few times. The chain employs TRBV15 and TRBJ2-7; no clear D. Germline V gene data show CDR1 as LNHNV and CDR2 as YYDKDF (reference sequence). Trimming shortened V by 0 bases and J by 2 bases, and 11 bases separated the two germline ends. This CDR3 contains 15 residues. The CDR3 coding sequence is TGTGCCACCAGCAGAGATCCACAGATTACCTACGAGCAGTACTTC. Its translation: CATSRDPQITYEQYF.

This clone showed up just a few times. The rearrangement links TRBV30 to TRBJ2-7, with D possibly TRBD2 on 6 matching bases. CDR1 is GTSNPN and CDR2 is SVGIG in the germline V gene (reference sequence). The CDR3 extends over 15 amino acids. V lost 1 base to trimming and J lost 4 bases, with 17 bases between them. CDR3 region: CAWSGPGDFRYEQYF. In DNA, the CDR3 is TGTGCCTGGAGTGGACCCGGGGACTTTCGGTACGAGCAGTACTTC.

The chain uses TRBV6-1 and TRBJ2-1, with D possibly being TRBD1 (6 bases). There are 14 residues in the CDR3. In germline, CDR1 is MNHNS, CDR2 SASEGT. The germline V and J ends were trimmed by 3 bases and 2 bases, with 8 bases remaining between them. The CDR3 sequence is CASSEGQTYNEQFF. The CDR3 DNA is TGTGCCAGCAGTGAGGGACAAACCTACAATGAGCAGTTCTTC.

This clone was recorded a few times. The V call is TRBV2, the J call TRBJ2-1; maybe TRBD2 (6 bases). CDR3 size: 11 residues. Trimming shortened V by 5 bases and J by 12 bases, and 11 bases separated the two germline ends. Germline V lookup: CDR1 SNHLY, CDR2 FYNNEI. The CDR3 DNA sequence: TGTGCCAGCAGTACCCAGGAGGGGCAGTTCTTC. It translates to CASSTQEGQFF.

CDR3 in amino acids: CASSPRIDSGANVLTF. Here the CDR3 DNA reads TGTGCCAGTAGTCCCCGAATAGACTCTGGGGCCAACGTCCTGACTTTC. The chain has TRBV19 and TRBJ2-6; no reliable D call. This CDR3 is built from 16 residues. V dropped 5 bases and J dropped 0 bases, with 11 bases sitting between them. The V gene's germline CDR1 is LNHDA and CDR2 SQIVND (reference sequence).

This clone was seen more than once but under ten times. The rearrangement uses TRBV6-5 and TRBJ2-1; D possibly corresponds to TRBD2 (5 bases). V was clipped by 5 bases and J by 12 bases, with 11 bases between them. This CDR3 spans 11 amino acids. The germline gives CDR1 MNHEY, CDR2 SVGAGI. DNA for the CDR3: TGTGCCAGCAGTACCGGGATTACGCAGTTCTTC. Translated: CASSTGITQFF.

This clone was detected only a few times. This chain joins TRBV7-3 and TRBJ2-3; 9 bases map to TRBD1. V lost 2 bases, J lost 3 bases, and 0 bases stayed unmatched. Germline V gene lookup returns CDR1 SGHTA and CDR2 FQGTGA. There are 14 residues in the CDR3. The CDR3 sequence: CASSLGQGTDTQYF. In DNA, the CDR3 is TGTGCCAGCAGCTTAGGACAGGGGACAGATACGCAGTATTTT.

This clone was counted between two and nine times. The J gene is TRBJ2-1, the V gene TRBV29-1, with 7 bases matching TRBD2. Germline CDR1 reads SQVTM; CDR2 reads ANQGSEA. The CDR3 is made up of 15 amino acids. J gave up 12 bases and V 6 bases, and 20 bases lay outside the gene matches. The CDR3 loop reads CSVARQRGSPSGQFF. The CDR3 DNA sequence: TGCAGCGTCGCTCGGCAGCGCGGGAGTCCCAGCGGGCAGTTCTTC.

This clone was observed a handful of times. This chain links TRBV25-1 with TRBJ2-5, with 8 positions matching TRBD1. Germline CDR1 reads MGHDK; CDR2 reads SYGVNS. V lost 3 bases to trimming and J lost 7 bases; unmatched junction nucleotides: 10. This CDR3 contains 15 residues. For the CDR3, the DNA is TGTGCCAGCAGTGAGCCAGGGACCGGACAGGGGACCCAGTACTTC. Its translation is CASSEPGTGQGTQYF.

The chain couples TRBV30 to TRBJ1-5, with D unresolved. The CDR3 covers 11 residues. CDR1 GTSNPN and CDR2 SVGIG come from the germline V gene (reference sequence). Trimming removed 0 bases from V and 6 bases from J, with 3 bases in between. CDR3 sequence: CAWSVGQPQHF. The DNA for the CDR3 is TGTGCCTGGAGTGTCGGTCAGCCCCAGCATTTT. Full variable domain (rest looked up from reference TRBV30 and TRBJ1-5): SQTIHQWPATLVQPVGSPLSLECTVEGTSNPNLYWYRQAAGRGLQLLFYSVGIGQISSEVPQNLSASRPQDRQFILSSKKLLLSDSGFYLCAWSVGQPQHFGDGTRLSIL.

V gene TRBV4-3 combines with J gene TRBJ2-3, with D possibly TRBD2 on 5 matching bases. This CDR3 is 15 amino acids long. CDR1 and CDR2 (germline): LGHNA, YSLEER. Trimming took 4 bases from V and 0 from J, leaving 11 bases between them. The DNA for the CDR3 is TGCGCCAGCAGCCCTAGCAGTTATAGCACAGATACGCAGTATTTT. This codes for CASSPSSYSTDTQYF.

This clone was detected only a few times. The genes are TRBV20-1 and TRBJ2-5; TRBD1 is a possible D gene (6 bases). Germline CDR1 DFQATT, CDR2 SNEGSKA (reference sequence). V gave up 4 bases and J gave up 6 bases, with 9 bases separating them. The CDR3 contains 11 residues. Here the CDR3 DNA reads TGCAGTGCTACCACAGGGAAGACCCAGTACTTC. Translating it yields CSATTGKTQYF.

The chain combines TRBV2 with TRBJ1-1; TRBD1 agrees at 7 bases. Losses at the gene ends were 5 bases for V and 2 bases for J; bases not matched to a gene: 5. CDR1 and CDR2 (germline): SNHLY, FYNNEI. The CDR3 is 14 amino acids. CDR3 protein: CASSPGQINTEAFF. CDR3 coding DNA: TGTGCCAGCAGTCCGGGACAGATTAACACTGAAGCTTTCTTT.